This T cell receptor (beta chain) was captured by sequencing in a study of yellow fever vaccine responses in identical twins. TCRdb re-called the RT-PCR reads through MiXCR, storing one row per CDR3 protein. The table lists some 5,000 distinct CDR3 sequences, about three quarters of them singletons. The CDR3 length is 14 residues. Trimming cost V 5 bases and J 5 bases; bases outside gene matches: 3. Germline V CDR1 and CDR2: SGHTA, FQGTGA. The clonotype was recovered from a woman between 18 and 29 years old who received the yellow fever vaccine. Source: T cells from blood (PBMCs), unsorted or a sorted subset (not recorded which), taken before or after yellow fever vaccination (not recorded which). This chain uses TRBV7-3 with TRBJ2-3; 11 positions match TRBD2. This CDR3 is CASSPGLAGDTQYF. The CDR3 nucleotides are TGTGCCAGCAGCCCCGGACTAGCGGGAGATACGCAGTATTTT.